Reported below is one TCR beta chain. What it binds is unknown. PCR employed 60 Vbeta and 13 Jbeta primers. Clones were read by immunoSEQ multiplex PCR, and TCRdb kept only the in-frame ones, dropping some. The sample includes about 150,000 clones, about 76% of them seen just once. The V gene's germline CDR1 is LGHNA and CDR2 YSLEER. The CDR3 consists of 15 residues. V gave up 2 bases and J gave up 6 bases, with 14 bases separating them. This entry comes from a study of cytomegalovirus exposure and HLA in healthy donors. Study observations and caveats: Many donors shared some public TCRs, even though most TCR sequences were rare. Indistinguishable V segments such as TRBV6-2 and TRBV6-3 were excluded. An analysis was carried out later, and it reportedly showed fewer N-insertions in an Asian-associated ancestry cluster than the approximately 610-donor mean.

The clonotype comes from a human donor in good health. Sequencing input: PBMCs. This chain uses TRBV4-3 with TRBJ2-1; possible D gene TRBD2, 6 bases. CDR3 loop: CASSQNGWGVNEQFF. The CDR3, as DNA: TGCGCCAGCAGCCAAAACGGGTGGGGGGTCAATGAGCAGTTCTTC.